This T cell receptor beta chain was recovered during a study of T cell repertoires in cytomegalovirus infection. Details on this clonotype: The antigen remains undetermined.

TCRdb reanalysed the reads using MiXCR and keeps one entry per CDR3 protein. Of hundreds of thousands of distinct CDR3 sequences in the sample, under 20% were seen once. Study-level points and caveats: HLA-C-restricted TCR beta clonotypes specific for CMV led the ex vivo response.

CDR3 size: 15 residues. V shed 2 bases and J shed 5 bases, with 13 bases lying between them. Germline loops: CDR1 DFQATT, CDR2 SNEGSKA (reference sequence). The sequenced sample consisted of PBMCs. The chain uses TRBV20-1 and TRBJ1-6, with D possibly being TRBD1 (5 bases). The TCR originated in a human donor in good health (CMV status not recorded). Some clones in this sample may be carry-over from other donors' samples. CDR3 nucleotide sequence: TGCAGTGCTAGAAGGGACGGAACTAATAATTCACCCCTCCACTTT. This sequence encodes CSARRDGTNNSPLHF.